This TCR beta chain was recovered during a study of beta chain features in type 1 diabetes. Study-level information: All samples together contributed 100 million to 120 million sorted cells for examination.

The CDR3 sequence is 15 residues long. V dropped 1 base and J dropped 4; count of bases not matched to a gene: 3. CDR1 is SNHLY, CDR2 FYNNEI, per germline. A heparinised blood draw that averaged about 116 mL was obtained once from each donor. The study reverse transcribed the entire isolated RNA, so it sequenced expressed TCRB transcripts. Each sample of naive, central memory or regulatory T cells had, on average, about 3.57 million reads. Clones were sequenced by immunoSEQ multiplex PCR, and TCRdb holds only the in-frame ones, with some missing. The table includes 30,000 or so clones, 65% detected once. This clone appeared a few times. Its antigen is unknown. Study-wide results and limits: When Type 1 diabetes patients were examined, their TCRB CDR3s proved moderately but significantly shorter in all four CD4+ subsets. A possible short-template PCR bias applies equally to patients and controls.

Sequenced sample: Tregs from blood. The TCR was taken from a woman in her thirties with type 1 diabetes. The V gene is TRBV2, the J gene TRBJ1-5; 8 nucleotides match TRBD1. The CDR3 DNA reads as TGTGCCAGCAGTGAAGGACAGGGGTGGAATCAGCCCCAGCATTTT. Translation: CASSEGQGWNQPQHF.